This paragraph covers one TCR beta chain sequence. The antigen is unknown. These data belong to a study of shared clonotypes between healthy human individuals. Study results and limitations: The donor pool, a small one, limited the genetic and exposure-history diversity represented.

Germline V gene data show CDR1 as SGHDT and CDR2 as YYEEEE. With V trimmed by 4 bases and J by 5 bases, 16 bases remained unmatched. This CDR3 has 19 amino acids. Clones were sequenced by immunoSEQ multiplex PCR, and TCRdb holds only the in-frame ones, with some missing. The sample consists of about 1 million clones, around four fifths of them appearing once. The material sequenced was memory CD4+ T cells sorted from blood. The subset was: CD45RA-negative fraction. The receptor was isolated from a man younger than 30 in good health. The chain links TRBV5-6 to TRBJ2-4; the match to TRBD2 covers 12 bases. The CDR3 nucleotides are TGTGCCAGCAGCCCCCCCGGAGCTAGCGGGAGGGCCATCCAAAACATTCAGTACTTC. Translating it yields CASSPPGASGRAIQNIQYF.